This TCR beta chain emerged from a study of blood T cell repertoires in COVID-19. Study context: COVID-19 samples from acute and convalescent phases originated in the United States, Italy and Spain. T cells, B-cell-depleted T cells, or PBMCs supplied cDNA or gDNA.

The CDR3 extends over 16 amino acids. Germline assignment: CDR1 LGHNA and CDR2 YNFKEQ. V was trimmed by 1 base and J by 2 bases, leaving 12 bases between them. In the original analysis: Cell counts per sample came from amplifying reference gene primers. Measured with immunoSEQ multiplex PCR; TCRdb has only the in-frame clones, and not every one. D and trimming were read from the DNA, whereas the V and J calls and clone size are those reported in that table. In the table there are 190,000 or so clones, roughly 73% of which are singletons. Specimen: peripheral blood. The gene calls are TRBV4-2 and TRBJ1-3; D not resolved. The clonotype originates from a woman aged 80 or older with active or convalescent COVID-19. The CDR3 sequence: CASSQVKLGPGNTIYF. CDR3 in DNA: TGTGCCAGCAGCCAAGTGAAATTGGGCCCTGGAAACACCATATATTTT.